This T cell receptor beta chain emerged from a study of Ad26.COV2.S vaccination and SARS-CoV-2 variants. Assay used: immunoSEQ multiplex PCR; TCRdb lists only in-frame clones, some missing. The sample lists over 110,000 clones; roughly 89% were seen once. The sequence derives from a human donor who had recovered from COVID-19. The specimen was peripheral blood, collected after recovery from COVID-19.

The CDR3 region has the DNA TGTGCCAGCAGCGCGGGACAGGCGAGCTCCTACGAGCAGTACTTC. This codes for CASSAGQASSYEQYF. The rearrangement uses TRBV9 and TRBJ2-7, with 8 bases that match TRBD1. Germline trimming cut 3 bases from V and 0 bases from J; bases unmatched to any gene: 5. CDR1 and CDR2 from the germline V gene are SGDLS and YYNGEE. The CDR3 loop spans 15 amino acids. The full variable domain, rest sourced from reference TRBV9 and TRBJ2-7, is DSGVTQTPKHLITATGQRVTLRCSPRSGDLSVYWYQQSLDQGLQFLIQYYNGEERAKGNILERFSAQQFPDLHSELNLSSLELGDSALYFCASSAGQASSYEQYFGPGTRLTVT.